The 32 T cell receptor beta chains below were found in one sample sequenced in a study of shared clonotypes between healthy human individuals. Profiling relied on immunoSEQ multiplex PCR, and the TCRdb table lists in-frame clones only, not all of them. The sample holds under 1,100,000 clones, about 77% seen once. Material: memory CD4+ T cells sorted from blood. The subset was: CD45RA-negative fraction. Source of these receptors: a young man in good health.

This rearrangement joins TRBV29-1 to TRBJ1-2, with a weak D call TRBD1 (6 bases). The germline CDR1 and CDR2 sequences are SQVTM and ANQGSEA. Trimming stripped 7 bases from V and 7 bases from J, with 16 bases between. The length of the CDR3 is 12 residues. Here the CDR3 DNA reads TGCAGCGACAAACCAGGGGCAGGTGGCTACACCTTC. As protein: CSDKPGAGGYTF.

A note on this clone: This could be a read error, since a much larger clone is one nucleotide away. This specimen includes other DNA sequences encoding the same CDR3. This chain connects TRBV27 to TRBJ2-5; 7 nucleotides align to TRBD1. Germline V CDR1 and CDR2: MNHEY, SMNVEV (reference sequence). The CDR3 runs 19 residues. As DNA, the CDR3 is TGTGCCAGCAGTTCCATATACCTCCGACAGGGTAGTCACCAGGAGACCCAGTACTTC. Its protein product is CASSSIYLRQGSHQETQYF.

This rearrangement joins TRBV10-2 to TRBJ2-2; 9 bases agree with TRBD1. CDR1 and CDR2 from the germline V gene are WSHSY and SAAADI. The CDR3 has 15 amino acids. V shed 6 bases and J 4 bases; nucleotides not matched to a gene: 6. The CDR3 is CASSAWTGVTGELFF. CDR3 bases: TGCGCCAGCAGCGCATGGACAGGGGTCACCGGGGAGCTGTTTTTT.

The chain couples TRBV2 to TRBJ2-6; tentatively, D is TRBD1 or TRBD2 (6 bases each). The germline V gene has CDR1 SNHLY and CDR2 FYNNEI. Trimming stripped 7 bases from V and 0 bases from J, with 7 bases between. The CDR3 length is 14 residues. The CDR3 nucleotides are TGTGCCAGCAAGGGGGGCTCTGGGGCCAACGTCCTGACTTTC. Translation gives CASKGGSGANVLTF.

The rearrangement links TRBV19 to TRBJ1-2, with TRBD1 identical over 10 bases. Germline loops: CDR1 LNHDA, CDR2 SQIVND (reference sequence). The CDR3 spans 15 residues. The J segment lost 0 bases and the V segment lost 9 bases, leaving 7 bases of the junction unmatched. The CDR3 loop reads CASRTGGSANYGYTF. The CDR3 DNA follows: TGTGCCAGCCGGACAGGGGGGTCAGCTAACTATGGCTACACCTTC. The full variable domain, completed using reference TRBV19 and TRBJ1-2, is DGGITQSPKYLFRKEGQNVTLSCEQNLNHDAMYWYRQDPGQGLRLIYYSQIVNDFQKGDIAEGYSVSREKKESFPLTVTSAQKNPTAFYLCASRTGGSANYGYTFGSGTRLTVV.

Remarks on this clone: Other nucleotide sequences from this sample produce the same CDR3. The chain employs TRBV10-3 and TRBJ1-5; D unresolved. From germline, CDR1 is ENHRY and CDR2 SYGVKD. This CDR3 is built from 12 residues. With 0 bases removed from V and 5 bases from J, the gap between germline ends came to 2 bases. DNA of the CDR3: TGTGCCATCAGTGAGTCATATCAGCCCCAGCATTTT. Its translation: CAISESYQPQHF.

In DNA form, the CDR3 reads TGTGCCAGCAGTCCATGGGACGGGACCGGGTATTTT. It encodes CASSPWDGTGYF. V and J are TRBV6-6 and TRBJ2-3; D tentatively reads TRBD1 or TRBD2 (5 bases each). There are 12 residues in the CDR3. Looked up from germline, CDR1 is MNHNY and CDR2 is SVGAGI (reference sequence). V was cut by 5 bases and J by 14 bases, with 17 bases left in between.

This clone has a single count. CDR3: CASSERTGTGGGETQYF. The CDR3 region has the DNA TGTGCCAGCAGTGAAAGAACCGGGACAGGGGGAGGGGAGACCCAGTACTTC. The chain links TRBV6-1 to TRBJ2-5, with TRBD1 matching over 11 bases. Germline lookup yields CDR1 MNHNS and CDR2 SASEGT. This CDR3 has 17 amino acids. The ends lost 2 bases at V and 5 bases at J; junction bases unmatched: 10.

The chain combines TRBV27 with TRBJ1-5, with D possibly being TRBD1 (6 bases). V shed 4 bases and J shed 4 bases, with 11 bases lying between them. Germline V gene lookup returns CDR1 MNHEY and CDR2 SMNVEV (reference sequence). CDR3 length: 14 residues. CDR3 in DNA: TGTGCCAGCAGTTCAATGGACAGTAATCAGCCCCAGCATTTT. This translates into CASSSMDSNQPQHF.

This clone appeared a few times. This chain joins TRBV6-1 and TRBJ2-7; TRBD1 might be the D (6 bases). In germline, CDR1 is MNHNS, CDR2 SASEGT. Trimming left V 4 bases short and J 5 bases short, with 12 bases between. The CDR3 covers 13 residues. As DNA, the CDR3 is TGTGCCAGCAGTGGACAGGAGGACCACGAGCAGTACTTC. Translating it yields CASSGQEDHEQYF.

The chain couples TRBV7-2 to TRBJ2-5, with a tentative D call TRBD1 (6 bases). Germline V lookup: CDR1 SGHTA, CDR2 FQGNSA. The germline V and J ends were trimmed by 5 bases and 2 bases, with 12 bases remaining between them. The CDR3 loop spans 14 amino acids. CDR3 protein: CASSIRTEQETQYF. In DNA, the CDR3 is TGTGCCAGCAGCATAAGGACAGAACAAGAGACCCAGTACTTC.

Ten or more counts support this clone. The chain recombines TRBV19 with TRBJ2-7; D remains unclear. V lost 5 bases to trimming and J lost 0 bases, with 14 bases between them. The CDR3 sequence is 15 residues long. CDR1 LNHDA and CDR2 SQIVND come from the germline V gene (reference sequence). The CDR3 coding sequence is TGTGCCAGTAGTCCTCGGCAGGCTGGCTCCTACGAGCAGTACTTC. Its protein product is CASSPRQAGSYEQYF.

This chain uses TRBV6-5 with TRBJ2-7; either TRBD1 or TRBD2 may supply D (5 bases each). Germline V gene sequence: CDR1 MNHEY, CDR2 SVGAGI. Trimming took off 0 bases at V and 1 base at J, with 13 bases between the two ends. This CDR3 has 16 residues. CDR3 residues: CASSYSYRDVSYEQYF. CDR3 DNA: TGTGCCAGCAGTTACTCATACCGGGACGTTTCCTACGAGCAGTACTTC.

This rearrangement joins TRBV5-1 to TRBJ2-5, with a tentative D call TRBD1 (5 bases). The V and J ends lost 4 bases and 5 bases respectively, with 15 bases between them. Germline CDR1 and CDR2: SGHRS and YFSETQ. The CDR3 has 14 amino acids. The CDR3 spells CASSPTAERETQYF. In DNA, the CDR3 is TGCGCCAGCAGCCCGACAGCAGAAAGGGAGACCCAGTACTTC.

This clone was detected only a few times. This sample includes further DNA sequences coding for the same CDR3. The chain uses TRBV7-8 and TRBJ1-5, with 9 bases matching TRBD1. CDR1 is SGHVS and CDR2 is FQNEAQ in the germline V gene. The CDR3 has 15 amino acids. V gave up 3 bases and J gave up 4 bases; unmatched junction bases: 4. CDR3: CASSLVGTGNQPQHF. The CDR3 region has the DNA TGTGCCAGCAGCTTGGTCGGGACAGGGAATCAGCCCCAGCATTTT.

Comments on this clone: This may come from a read error, since a much larger clone is one base off. The chain combines TRBV18 with TRBJ2-2, with D uncertain. Germline CDR1 KGHSH, CDR2 LQKENI. The CDR3 covers 13 residues. The ends were cut back, 0 bases at V and 6 bases at J, with 5 bases in the middle. CDR3 loop: CASSPPSSGELFF. The CDR3 DNA reads as TGTGCCAGCTCACCACCCTCGTCCGGGGAGCTGTTTTTT.

To note about this clone: This could be a read error, since a much larger clone is one nucleotide away. Other DNA sequences in the same sample also yield this CDR3. The chain links TRBV5-1 to TRBJ1-3; D uncertain. Germline V CDR1 and CDR2: SGHRS, YFSETQ. The CDR3 is 14 amino acids. V shed 2 bases and J shed 0 bases, with 6 bases lying between them. The DNA for the CDR3 is TGCGCCAGCAGCTTAGGAAGCTCTGGAAACACCATATATTTT. This translates into CASSLGSSGNTIYF.

The chain joins TRBV19 to TRBJ2-3, with 14 nucleotides matching TRBD2. V shed 2 bases and J 6 bases; nucleotides not matched to a gene: 7. The CDR3 is made up of 17 amino acids. Germline V lookup: CDR1 LNHDA, CDR2 SQIVND (reference sequence). In DNA, the CDR3 is TGTGCCAGTAGTATAAGGTGGACTAGCGGGGGGCGGGATACGCAGTATTTT. This encodes CASSIRWTSGGRDTQYF. Filled out from reference TRBV19 and TRBJ2-3, the complete variable domain reads DGGITQSPKYLFRKEGQNVTLSCEQNLNHDAMYWYRQDPGQGLRLIYYSQIVNDFQKGDIAEGYSVSREKKESFPLTVTSAQKNPTAFYLCASSIRWTSGGRDTQYFGPGTRLTVL.

V is TRBV5-4 and J is TRBJ1-2, with a weak D call TRBD1 (6 bases). V was clipped by 4 bases and J by 6 bases, with 16 bases between them. CDR1 SGHNT and CDR2 YYREEE come from the germline V gene (reference sequence). The CDR3 has 14 residues. CDR3 bases: TGTGCCAGCAGCATCCCTGGAGGGGGGCATGGCTACACCTTC. Translating it yields CASSIPGGGHGYTF.

V and J are TRBV19 and TRBJ1-5, with 8 positions matching TRBD1. Germline V gene lookup returns CDR1 LNHDA and CDR2 SQIVND (reference sequence). The CDR3 runs 14 residues. After removal of 4 bases from V and 7 bases from J, the junction contained 6 bases not matched to a gene. CDR3 coding DNA: TGTGCCAGTAGTACCACAGGGGGTGGACAGCCCCAGCATTTT. Translated, it gives CASSTTGGGQPQHF.

The chain carries TRBV6-5 and TRBJ2-5; D remains ambiguous. Germline lookup yields CDR1 MNHEY and CDR2 SVGAGI. The CDR3 extends over 13 amino acids. Deletions cut 6 bases from V and 5 bases from J, with 13 bases between. CDR3: CASSLSWRETQYF. In DNA form, the CDR3 reads TGTGCCAGCAGCTTATCTTGGCGGGAGACCCAGTACTTC.

The CDR3 reads CASSAGLARSTDTQYF. The DNA of the CDR3 is TGTGCCAGCAGTGCAGGACTAGCGAGGAGCACAGATACGCAGTATTTT. The chain has TRBV6-1 and TRBJ2-3; 9 nucleotides agree with TRBD2. This CDR3 comprises 16 residues. The germline CDR1 and CDR2 sequences are MNHNS and SASEGT. The V and J ends lost 4 bases and 0 bases, in that order; junction bases with no gene match: 5.

The V and J genes are TRBV10-3 and TRBJ1-2; D unresolved. Trimming removed 3 bases from V and 7 bases from J, with 9 bases in between. Germline CDR1 and CDR2: ENHRY and SYGVKD. The CDR3 sequence is 12 residues long. This chain's CDR3 is CAISDEPTGYTF. CDR3 in DNA: TGTGCCATCAGTGATGAACCGACTGGCTACACCTTC.

This sequence joins TRBV14 and TRBJ2-7, with 7 bases identical to TRBD2. After removal of 4 bases from V and 2 bases from J, the junction contained 2 bases not matched to a gene. Germline V CDR1 and CDR2: SGHDN, FVKESK. The CDR3 contains 13 residues. The DNA for the CDR3 is TGTGCCAGCAGCCCGAGCGGGACCTACGAGCAGTACTTC. Residues: CASSPSGTYEQYF.

J is TRBJ2-7 and V is TRBV6-5, with D perhaps being TRBD1 or TRBD2 (7 bases each). The CDR3 extends over 15 amino acids. V dropped 2 bases and J dropped 3 bases, with 14 bases sitting between them. Looked up from germline, CDR1 is MNHEY and CDR2 is SVGAGI. CDR3 loop: CASSYRRGGDYEQYF. The CDR3 DNA reads as TGTGCCAGCAGTTACCGCAGGGGGGGGGACTACGAGCAGTACTTC.

V and J are TRBV5-1 and TRBJ2-1, with D possibly matching TRBD1 (6 bases). The V gene's germline CDR1 is SGHRS and CDR2 YFSETQ. Trimming took off 2 bases at V and 4 bases at J, with 13 bases between the two ends. This CDR3 is built from 15 residues. The CDR3 is CASSLNTGSYNEQFF. The CDR3 region has the DNA TGCGCCAGCAGCTTAAATACAGGGTCGTACAATGAGCAGTTCTTC.

The chain joins TRBV5-4 to TRBJ1-3, with D possibly matching TRBD1 (5 bases). The germline CDR1 and CDR2 sequences are SGHNT and YYREEE (reference sequence). CDR3 size: 16 residues. Trimming cost V 3 bases and J 0 bases, with 13 bases left between them. DNA for the CDR3: TGTGCCAGCAGCTCCCCCGGACAAATCTCTGGAAACACCATATATTTT. Residues: CASSSPGQISGNTIYF.

The chain recombines TRBV19 with TRBJ1-3; D is possibly TRBD1 (5 bases). The germline V gene has CDR1 LNHDA and CDR2 SQIVND (reference sequence). This CDR3 is built from 14 residues. Between the trimmed V and J ends, which lost 7 bases and 8 bases, there was a span of 18 bases. This CDR3 is CASTPLGGEDTIYF. As DNA, the CDR3 is TGTGCCAGTACCCCCTTGGGGGGGGAAGACACCATATATTTT.

The V call is TRBV5-1, the J call TRBJ2-3; 9 nucleotides line up with TRBD2. The length of the CDR3 is 17 residues. Germline values: CDR1 SGHRS, CDR2 YFSETQ. Unmatched junction bases numbered 10, after V lost 5 bases and J lost 0 bases. As DNA, the CDR3 is TGCGCCAGCAGTTTAGCGGGGGCCTCGTCTAGCACAGATACGCAGTATTTT. Protein: CASSLAGASSSTDTQYF.

The count of this clone is one. This chain links TRBV27 with TRBJ2-5, with D tentatively TRBD1 (6 bases). This CDR3 is 15 amino acids long. CDR1 and CDR2 (germline): MNHEY, SMNVEV (reference sequence). V was pared by 2 bases and J by 7 bases, with 17 bases between. In nucleotides, the CDR3 is TGTGCCAGCAGTTTAGGCAGGGGCAGCCCGCGGACCCAGTACTTC. Protein sequence: CASSLGRGSPRTQYF.

The chain recombines TRBV30 with TRBJ1-3; D is uncertain. The germline gives CDR1 GTSNPN, CDR2 SVGIG (reference sequence). The CDR3 extends over 13 amino acids. Trimming shortened V by 0 bases and J by 0 bases, and 3 bases separated the two germline ends. The CDR3 protein is CAWSVTSGNTIYF. CDR3 sequence (DNA): TGTGCCTGGAGTGTCACCTCTGGAAACACCATATATTTT.

The J gene is TRBJ1-4, the V gene TRBV7-9; possible D gene TRBD1, 5 bases. Trimming left V 3 bases short and J 5 bases short, with 10 bases between. This CDR3 has 14 amino acids. Germline assignment: CDR1 SEHNR and CDR2 FQNEAQ (reference sequence). The CDR3 loop reads CASSLTEINEKLFF. Written as DNA, the CDR3 is TGTGCCAGCAGCTTGACAGAAATAAATGAAAAACTGTTTTTT.